The 21 T cell receptor beta chains below come from one sample, sequenced in a study of OX40 agonist ivuxolimab in advanced cancers. Method: immunoSEQ multiplex PCR; TCRdb's copy keeps in-frame clones and lacks some. The repertoire holds around 24,000 clones, with 70% to 80% as singletons. Source: CD4+ or CD8+ T cells sorted from blood, taken in a trial of the OX40 agonist ivuxolimab. The receptors originated from an adult with an advanced solid tumor such as melanoma, head and neck, liver or kidney cancer.

The J gene is TRBJ2-1, the V gene TRBV9; 7 bases are shared with TRBD2. The junction had 11 bases not matched to a gene; V was cut back by 0 bases and J by 14 bases. CDR3 length equals 14 residues. CDR1 and CDR2 from the germline V gene are SGDLS and YYNGEE. The CDR3 loop reads CASSVGGGGAGEFF. In nucleotides, the CDR3 is TGTGCCAGCAGCGTAGGCGGTGGTGGTGCGGGGGAGTTCTTC.

The chain combines TRBV4-1 with TRBJ2-7, with D unclear. This CDR3 has 16 residues. Looked up from germline, CDR1 is MGHRA and CDR2 is YSYEKL. V lost 1 base and J lost 0, with 13 bases in between. CDR3 DNA: TGCGCCAGCAGCCAAGTGGGCTTGCAGAGCTCCTACGAGCAGTACTTC. Translated, it gives CASSQVGLQSSYEQYF.

The chain carries TRBV29-1 and TRBJ1-4; D ambiguous. The V end was cut by 4 bases, the J end by 3 bases, with 9 bases between. Germline V gives CDR1 SQVTM, CDR2 ANQGSEA. The CDR3 covers 13 residues. The CDR3: CSVARGANEKLFF. The DNA for the CDR3 is TGCAGCGTTGCTCGGGGAGCTAATGAAAAACTGTTTTTT.

This sequence joins TRBV28 and TRBJ2-5, with 8 bases that match TRBD1. The CDR3 has 17 residues. The trim removed 3 bases at V and 3 bases at J, leaving 12 bases unmatched. The germline V gene has CDR1 MDHEN and CDR2 SYDVKM. CDR3: CASSFFMPTGGEETQYF. The CDR3 region has the DNA TGTGCCAGCAGTTTTTTCATGCCCACAGGGGGAGAAGAGACCCAGTACTTC.

This chain uses TRBV9 with TRBJ2-1; D remains unclear. Germline V lookup: CDR1 SGDLS, CDR2 YYNGEE. The CDR3 is 14 residues long. V shed 5 bases and J shed 0 bases, with 9 bases lying between them. The CDR3 region has the DNA TGTGCCAGCAGGGCCCCGAGCTCCTACAATGAGCAGTTCTTC. This encodes CASRAPSSYNEQFF.

V and J are TRBV2 and TRBJ2-2, with a possible D match to TRBD2 (5 bases). Looked up from germline, CDR1 is SNHLY and CDR2 is FYNNEI. The V and J ends lost 5 bases and 6 bases respectively, with 19 bases between them. The CDR3 has 16 amino acids. Here the CDR3 DNA reads TGTGCCAGCAGTTCCCGCTATCCGGGATTCGCCGGGGAGCTGTTTTTT. Translation: CASSSRYPGFAGELFF.

The chain joins TRBV30 to TRBJ1-2; the match to TRBD1 covers 8 bases. The CDR3 runs to 13 residues. J was trimmed by 7 bases and V by 0 bases; bases with no gene match: 4. Germline lookup yields CDR1 GTSNPN and CDR2 SVGIG (reference sequence). CDR3 protein: CAWSVSGGFGYTF. CDR3 sequence (DNA): TGTGCCTGGAGTGTATCAGGGGGCTTTGGCTACACCTTC. The complete variable domain, with remaining parts taken from reference TRBV30 and TRBJ1-2, reads SQTIHQWPATLVQPVGSPLSLECTVEGTSNPNLYWYRQAAGRGLQLLFYSVGIGQISSEVPQNLSASRPQDRQFILSSKKLLLSDSGFYLCAWSVSGGFGYTFGSGTRLTVV.

This sequence joins TRBV28 and TRBJ2-1; maybe TRBD1 (5 bases). From germline, CDR1 is MDHEN and CDR2 SYDVKM. V lost 8 bases, J lost 2 bases, and 16 bases lay in between. CDR3 length: 15 residues. CDR3 loop: CASHAGITPYNEQFF. The CDR3 nucleotides read TGTGCCAGCCATGCAGGGATTACTCCCTACAATGAGCAGTTCTTC. Full variable domain (remainder filled in from reference TRBV28 and TRBJ2-1): DVKVTQSSRYLVKRTGEKVFLECVQDMDHENMFWYRQDPGLGLRLIYFSYDVKMKEKGDIPEGYSVSREKKERFSLILESASTNQTSMYLCASHAGITPYNEQFFGPGTRLTVL.

As DNA, the CDR3 is TGTGCCAGCAGCTTGTGGTCGGGACAGGTAACCTACGAGCAGTACTTC. Amino acid sequence: CASSLWSGQVTYEQYF. The chain has TRBV5-4 and TRBJ2-7; TRBD1 matches at 8 bases. CDR1 SGHNT and CDR2 YYREEE come from the germline V gene (reference sequence). The CDR3 is made up of 16 amino acids. The ends lost 1 base at V and 2 bases at J; junction bases unmatched: 8.

The rearrangement joins TRBV5-8 to TRBJ1-5; unclear D gene. CDR1 is SGHTS, CDR2 YDEGEE, per germline. The CDR3 extends over 13 amino acids. Trimming took 2 bases from V and 5 from J, leaving 8 bases between them. In DNA, the CDR3 is TGTGCCAGCAGCTTCGGGGTCTATCAGCCCCAGCATTTT. It specifies CASSFGVYQPQHF.

The V call is TRBV28, the J call TRBJ2-7; no firm D call. V was clipped by 1 base and J by 0 bases, with 13 bases between them. The CDR3 is made up of 16 amino acids. Germline CDR1 reads MDHEN; CDR2 reads SYDVKM. CDR3 region: CASSLFTNRASYEQYF. The DNA for the CDR3 is TGTGCCAGCAGTTTATTCACCAACCGGGCCTCCTACGAGCAGTACTTC. Using reference TRBV28 and TRBJ2-7 for the parts outside the CDR3, the full variable domain is DVKVTQSSRYLVKRTGEKVFLECVQDMDHENMFWYRQDPGLGLRLIYFSYDVKMKEKGDIPEGYSVSREKKERFSLILESASTNQTSMYLCASSLFTNRASYEQYFGPGTRLTVT.

V gene TRBV6-4 combines with J gene TRBJ2-6; D unresolved. There are 16 residues in the CDR3. The V and J ends lost 0 bases and 1 base respectively, with 7 bases between them. CDR1 and CDR2 from the germline V gene are MRHNA and SNTAGT. The CDR3 DNA sequence: TGTGCCAGCAGTGACTCGGCAGGTTCTGGGGCCAACGTCCTGACTTTC. This sequence encodes CASSDSAGSGANVLTF.

This chain joins TRBV19 and TRBJ1-1, with unresolved D. With 7 bases removed from V and 0 bases from J, the gap between germline ends came to 12 bases. This CDR3 has 14 amino acids. CDR1 LNHDA and CDR2 SQIVND come from the germline V gene (reference sequence). The CDR3 region is CASNSLGVNTEAFF. The DNA of the CDR3 is TGTGCCAGTAATTCCCTAGGCGTGAACACTGAAGCTTTCTTT.

A word on this clone: One junction end disagrees with the germline gene, perhaps due to a read error. The genes are TRBV2 and TRBJ2-2; 7 positions match TRBD2. Germline V gene lookup returns CDR1 SNHLY and CDR2 FYNNEI. This CDR3 is 16 amino acids long. The CDR3, as DNA: TGTGCCAGCAGTCGGGGAGGGAATGGGAACGCCGGGGAGCTGTTTTTT. Residues: CASSRGGNGNAGELFF.

Ten or more counts support this clone. V gene TRBV2 combines with J gene TRBJ2-2; the D is unclear. Germline-derived CDR1 and CDR2 are SNHLY and FYNNEI. The CDR3 has 12 residues. Trimming removed 8 bases from V and 7 bases from J, with 11 bases in between. The CDR3 DNA reads TGTGCCAGCTTGGGTCTTATCGGGGAGCTGTTTTTT. Translation gives CASLGLIGELFF.

The V call is TRBV28, the J call TRBJ2-3; maybe TRBD2 (5 bases). The CDR3 is made up of 18 amino acids. V lost 6 bases and J lost 3, with 25 bases in between. Germline assignment: CDR1 MDHEN and CDR2 SYDVKM. The CDR3 reads CASSPALASRPGTDTQYF. CDR3 nucleotide sequence: TGTGCCAGCAGCCCAGCCCTGGCTAGCCGACCGGGTACAGATACGCAGTATTTT. Complete variable domain (other parts from reference TRBV28 and TRBJ2-3): DVKVTQSSRYLVKRTGEKVFLECVQDMDHENMFWYRQDPGLGLRLIYFSYDVKMKEKGDIPEGYSVSREKKERFSLILESASTNQTSMYLCASSPALASRPGTDTQYFGPGTRLTVL.

The J gene is TRBJ1-2, the V gene TRBV7-9, with D possibly being TRBD1 (6 bases). CDR3 size: 17 residues. Trimming shortened V by 5 bases and J by 1 base, and 20 bases separated the two germline ends. The germline gives CDR1 SEHNR, CDR2 FQNEAQ (reference sequence). DNA for the CDR3: TGTGCCAGCAGCCCAAGAACCGGGGGACATCGTAACTATGGCTACACCTTC. As protein: CASSPRTGGHRNYGYTF.

The chain has TRBV10-3 and TRBJ2-2; 7 nucleotides align to TRBD2. V lost 4 bases to trimming and J lost 3 bases; unmatched junction nucleotides: 2. The CDR3 spans 14 residues. Per germline, CDR1 ENHRY and CDR2 SYGVKD. The CDR3 nucleotides are TGTGCCATCAGTGGACTAGCCGACACCGGGGAGCTGTTTTTT. Its protein is CAISGLADTGELFF.

The chain couples TRBV9 to TRBJ2-1, with D tentatively TRBD1 or TRBD2 (5 bases each). With 2 bases removed from V and 0 bases from J, the gap between germline ends came to 9 bases. The CDR3 has 15 residues. Germline CDR1 reads SGDLS; CDR2 reads YYNGEE. For the CDR3, the DNA is TGTGCCAGCAGCGTGGCCGGGGCCTCCTACAATGAGCAGTTCTTC. Its translation: CASSVAGASYNEQFF. The variable domain in full, completed from reference TRBV9 and TRBJ2-1, reads DSGVTQTPKHLITATGQRVTLRCSPRSGDLSVYWYQQSLDQGLQFLIQYYNGEERAKGNILERFSAQQFPDLHSELNLSSLELGDSALYFCASSVAGASYNEQFFGPGTRLTVL.

The rearrangement uses TRBV4-1 and TRBJ2-7; D could derive from TRBD1 or TRBD2 (6 bases each). Germline CDR1 is MGHRA and CDR2 is YSYEKL. Trimming removed 0 bases at V and 6 bases at J, with 15 bases between. The CDR3 runs to 15 residues. The CDR3 here is CASSQDWGALREQYF. The CDR3 bases are TGCGCCAGCAGCCAAGATTGGGGGGCTCTTCGCGAGCAGTACTTC.

The chain couples TRBV5-8 to TRBJ2-7; D not certain. CDR3 length equals 14 residues. V lost 3 bases and J 2 bases, leaving 12 bases between the germline ends. Germline V lookup: CDR1 SGHTS, CDR2 YDEGEE. CDR3: CASSYQVNTYEQYF. The CDR3, as DNA: TGTGCCAGCAGCTATCAAGTGAATACCTACGAGCAGTACTTC.